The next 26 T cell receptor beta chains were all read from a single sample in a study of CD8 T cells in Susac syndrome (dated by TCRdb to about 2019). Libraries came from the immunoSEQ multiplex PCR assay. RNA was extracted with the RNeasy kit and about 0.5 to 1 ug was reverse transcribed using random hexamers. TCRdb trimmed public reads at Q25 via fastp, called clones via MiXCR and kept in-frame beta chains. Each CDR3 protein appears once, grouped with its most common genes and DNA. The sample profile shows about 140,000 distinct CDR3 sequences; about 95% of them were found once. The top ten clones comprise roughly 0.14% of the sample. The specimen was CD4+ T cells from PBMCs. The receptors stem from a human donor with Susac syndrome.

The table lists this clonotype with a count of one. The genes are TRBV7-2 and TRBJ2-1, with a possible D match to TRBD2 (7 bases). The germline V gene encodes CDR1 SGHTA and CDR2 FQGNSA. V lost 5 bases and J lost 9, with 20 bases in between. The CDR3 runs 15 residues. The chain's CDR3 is CASSPRGGRYGEQFF. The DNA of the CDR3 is TGTGCCAGCAGCCCTCGCGGGGGCCGTTACGGTGAGCAGTTCTTC.

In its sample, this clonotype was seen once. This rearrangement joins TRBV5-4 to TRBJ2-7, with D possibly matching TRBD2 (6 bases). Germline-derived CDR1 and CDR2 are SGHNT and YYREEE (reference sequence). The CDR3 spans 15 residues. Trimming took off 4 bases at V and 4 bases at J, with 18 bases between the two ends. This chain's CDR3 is CASSPNTEGLYEQYF. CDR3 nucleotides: TGTGCCAGCAGCCCCAACACGGAGGGGCTTTACGAGCAGTACTTC.

CDR3 sequence: CASSKGLARETQYF. DNA of the CDR3: TGTGCCAGCAGCAAGGGACTAGCCAGGGAGACCCAGTACTTC. The gene calls are TRBV14 and TRBJ2-5; TRBD2 matches 9 bases. From germline, CDR1 is SGHDN and CDR2 FVKESK. This CDR3 contains 14 residues. After removal of 5 bases from V and 5 bases from J, the junction contained 6 bases not matched to a gene.

The CDR3 loop is CSAKTGRDQPQHF. The CDR3 region has the DNA TGCAGTGCTAAGACAGGGAGGGATCAGCCCCAGCATTTT. The rearrangement uses TRBV20-1 and TRBJ1-5; 7 bases align to TRBD1. The CDR3 covers 13 residues. CDR1 is DFQATT and CDR2 is SNEGSKA in the germline V gene (reference sequence). J gave up 5 bases and V 4 bases, and 5 bases lay outside the gene matches.

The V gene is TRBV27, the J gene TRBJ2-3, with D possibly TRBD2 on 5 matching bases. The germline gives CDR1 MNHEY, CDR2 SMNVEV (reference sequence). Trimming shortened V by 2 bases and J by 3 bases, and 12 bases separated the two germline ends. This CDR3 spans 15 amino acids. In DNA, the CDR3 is TGTGCCAGCAGTTTAGGGGTCAGAGGGACAGATACGCAGTATTTT. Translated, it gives CASSLGVRGTDTQYF.

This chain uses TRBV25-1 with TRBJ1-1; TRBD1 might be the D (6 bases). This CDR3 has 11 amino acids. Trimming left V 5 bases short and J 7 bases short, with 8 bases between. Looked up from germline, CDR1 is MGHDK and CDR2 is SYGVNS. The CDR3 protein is CASSKGGEAFF. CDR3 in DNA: TGTGCCAGCAGTAAGGGGGGTGAAGCTTTCTTT.

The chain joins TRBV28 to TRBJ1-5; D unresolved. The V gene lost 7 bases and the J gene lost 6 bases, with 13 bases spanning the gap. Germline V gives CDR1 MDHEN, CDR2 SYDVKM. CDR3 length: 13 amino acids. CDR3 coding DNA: TGTGCCAGCAATGAGGGAGAGTTTCAGCCCCAGCATTTT. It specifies CASNEGEFQPQHF.

Here the CDR3 DNA reads TGCAGTGCGCCAGTAGAAAACAATGAGCAGTTCTTC. Translated, it gives CSAPVENNEQFF. This chain uses TRBV20-1 with TRBJ2-1, with D hard to call. The CDR3 extends over 12 amino acids. Germline V gene data show CDR1 as DFQATT and CDR2 as SNEGSKA (reference sequence). Trimming stripped 6 bases from V and 5 bases from J, with 11 bases between.

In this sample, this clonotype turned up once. CDR3 sequence reads: CASSRDRVNYGYTF. CDR3 nucleotides: TGTGCCAGTAGTCGTGACAGGGTAAACTATGGCTACACCTTC. The rearrangement links TRBV19 to TRBJ1-2, with 7 bases fitting TRBD1. Unmatched junction bases numbered 5, after V lost 5 bases and J lost 2 bases. CDR1 is LNHDA and CDR2 is SQIVND in the germline V gene (reference sequence). The CDR3 has 14 amino acids.

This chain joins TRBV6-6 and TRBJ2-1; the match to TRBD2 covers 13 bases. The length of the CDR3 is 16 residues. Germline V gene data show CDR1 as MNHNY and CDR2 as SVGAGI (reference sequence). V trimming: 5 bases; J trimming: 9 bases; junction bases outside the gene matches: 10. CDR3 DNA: TGTGCCAGCAGTGTTCCGACTAGCGGGAGGATGGGTGAGCAGTTCTTC. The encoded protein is CASSVPTSGRMGEQFF.

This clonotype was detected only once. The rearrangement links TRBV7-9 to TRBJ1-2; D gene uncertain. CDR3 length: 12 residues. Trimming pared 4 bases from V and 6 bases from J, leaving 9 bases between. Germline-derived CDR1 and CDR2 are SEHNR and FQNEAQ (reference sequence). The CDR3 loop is CASSYPDHGYTF. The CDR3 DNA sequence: TGTGCCAGCAGCTACCCCGACCATGGCTACACCTTC.

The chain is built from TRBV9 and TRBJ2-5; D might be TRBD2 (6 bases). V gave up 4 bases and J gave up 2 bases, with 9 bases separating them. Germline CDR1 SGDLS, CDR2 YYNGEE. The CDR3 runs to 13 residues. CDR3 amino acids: CASSRGLQETQYF. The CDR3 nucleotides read TGTGCCAGCAGCCGGGGACTTCAAGAGACCCAGTACTTC. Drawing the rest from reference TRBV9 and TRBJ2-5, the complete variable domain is DSGVTQTPKHLITATGQRVTLRCSPRSGDLSVYWYQQSLDQGLQFLIQYYNGEERAKGNILERFSAQQFPDLHSELNLSSLELGDSALYFCASSRGLQETQYFGPGTRLLVL.

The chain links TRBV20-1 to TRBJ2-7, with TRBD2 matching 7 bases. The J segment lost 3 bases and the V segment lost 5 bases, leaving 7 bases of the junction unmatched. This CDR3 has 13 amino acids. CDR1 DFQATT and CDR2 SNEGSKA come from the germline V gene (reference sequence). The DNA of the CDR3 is TGCAGTGCTGGACTAGGAATTGTCTACGAGCAGTACTTC. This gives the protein CSAGLGIVYEQYF.

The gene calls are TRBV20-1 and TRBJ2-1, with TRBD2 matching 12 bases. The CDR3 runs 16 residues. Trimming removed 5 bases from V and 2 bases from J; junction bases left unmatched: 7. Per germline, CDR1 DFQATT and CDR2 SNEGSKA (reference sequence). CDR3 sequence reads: CSAQRASGRAYNEQFF. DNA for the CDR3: TGCAGTGCTCAAAGAGCTAGCGGGAGGGCCTACAATGAGCAGTTCTTC.

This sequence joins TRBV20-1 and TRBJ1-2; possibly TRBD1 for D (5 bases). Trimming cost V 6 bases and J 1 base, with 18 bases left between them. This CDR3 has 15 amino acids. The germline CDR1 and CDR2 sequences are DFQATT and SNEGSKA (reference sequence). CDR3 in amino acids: CSAPTGGTVNYGYTF. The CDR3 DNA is TGCAGTGCCCCTACCGGGGGTACGGTTAACTATGGCTACACCTTC.

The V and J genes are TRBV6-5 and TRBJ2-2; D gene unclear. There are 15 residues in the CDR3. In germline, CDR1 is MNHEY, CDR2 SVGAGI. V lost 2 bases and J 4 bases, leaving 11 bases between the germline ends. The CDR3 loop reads CASSYVSDFTGELFF. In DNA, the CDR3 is TGTGCCAGCAGTTACGTTTCGGATTTCACCGGGGAGCTGTTTTTT.

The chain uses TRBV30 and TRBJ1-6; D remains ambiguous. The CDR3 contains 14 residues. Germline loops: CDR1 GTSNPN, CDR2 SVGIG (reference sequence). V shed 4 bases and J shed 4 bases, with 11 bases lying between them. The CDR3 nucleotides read TGTGCCTGGACCTCAGAACAGTATAATTCACCCCTCCACTTT. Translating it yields CAWTSEQYNSPLHF.

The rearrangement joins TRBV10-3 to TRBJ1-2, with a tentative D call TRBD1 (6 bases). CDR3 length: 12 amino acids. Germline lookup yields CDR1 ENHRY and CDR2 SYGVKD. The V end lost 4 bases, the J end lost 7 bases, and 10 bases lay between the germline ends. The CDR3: CAISGQDPGYTF. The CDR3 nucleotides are TGTGCCATCAGTGGACAGGATCCTGGCTACACCTTC.

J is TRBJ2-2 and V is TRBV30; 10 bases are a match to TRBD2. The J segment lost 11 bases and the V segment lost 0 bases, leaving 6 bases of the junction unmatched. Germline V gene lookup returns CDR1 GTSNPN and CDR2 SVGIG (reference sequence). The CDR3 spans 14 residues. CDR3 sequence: CAWSVLAGGRELFF. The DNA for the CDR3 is TGTGCCTGGAGTGTATTAGCGGGAGGAAGAGAGCTGTTTTTT.

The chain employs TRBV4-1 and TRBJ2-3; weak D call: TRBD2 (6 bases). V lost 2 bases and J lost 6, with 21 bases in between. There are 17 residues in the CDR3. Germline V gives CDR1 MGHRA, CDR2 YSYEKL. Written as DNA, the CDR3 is TGCGCCAGCAGCCAAAAAGCTGACCGGGACTCTCTGGATACGCAGTATTTT. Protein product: CASSQKADRDSLDTQYF.

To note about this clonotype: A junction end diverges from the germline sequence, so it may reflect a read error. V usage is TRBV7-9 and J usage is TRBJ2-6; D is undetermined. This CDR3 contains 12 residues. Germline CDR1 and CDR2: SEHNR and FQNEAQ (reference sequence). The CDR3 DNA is TGTGCCGGCAGATCTGGGGCCAACGTCCTGACTTTC. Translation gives CAGRSGANVLTF.

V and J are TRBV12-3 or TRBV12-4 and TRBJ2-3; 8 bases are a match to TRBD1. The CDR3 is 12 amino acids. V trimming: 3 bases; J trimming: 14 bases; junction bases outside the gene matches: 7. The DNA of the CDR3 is TGTGCCAGCAGTTTCTCGCAGGGGGCAGGGTATTTT. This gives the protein CASSFSQGAGYF.

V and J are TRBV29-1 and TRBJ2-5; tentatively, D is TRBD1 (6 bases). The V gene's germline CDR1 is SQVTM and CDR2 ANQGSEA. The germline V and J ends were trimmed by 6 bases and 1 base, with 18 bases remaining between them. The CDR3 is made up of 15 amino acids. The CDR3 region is CSVAHRAETQETQYF. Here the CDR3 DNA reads TGCAGCGTGGCCCACAGGGCCGAAACCCAAGAGACCCAGTACTTC. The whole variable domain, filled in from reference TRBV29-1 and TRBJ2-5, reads SAVISQKPSRDICQRGTSLTIQCQVDSQVTMMFWYRQQPGQSLTLIATANQGSEATYESGFVIDKFPISRPNLTFSTLTVSNMSPEDSSIYLCSVAHRAETQETQYFGPGTRLLVL.

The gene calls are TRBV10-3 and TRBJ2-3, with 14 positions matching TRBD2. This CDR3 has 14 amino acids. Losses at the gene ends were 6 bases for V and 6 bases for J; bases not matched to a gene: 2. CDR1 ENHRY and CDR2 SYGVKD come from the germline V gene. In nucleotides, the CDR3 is TGTGCCATCAGGCGGACTAGCGGGAGGGATACGCAGTATTTT. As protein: CAIRRTSGRDTQYF.

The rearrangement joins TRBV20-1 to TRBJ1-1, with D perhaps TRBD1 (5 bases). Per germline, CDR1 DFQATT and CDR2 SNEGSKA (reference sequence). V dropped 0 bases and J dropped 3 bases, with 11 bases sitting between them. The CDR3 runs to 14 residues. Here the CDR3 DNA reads TGCAGTGCTAGAGATCCGGCGGGGGACACTGAAGCTTTCTTT. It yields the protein CSARDPAGDTEAFF.

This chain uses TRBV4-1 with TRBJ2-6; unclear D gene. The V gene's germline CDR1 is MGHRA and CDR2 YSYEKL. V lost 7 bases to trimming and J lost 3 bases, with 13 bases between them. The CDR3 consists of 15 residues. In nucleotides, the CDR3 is TGCGCCAGCACCCCCGGGTGGTATGGGGCCAACGTCCTGACTTTC. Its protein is CASTPGWYGANVLTF.